The 13 T cell receptor beta chains below were found in one sample sequenced in a study of cytomegalovirus exposure and HLA in healthy donors (dated by TCRdb to the late 2010s). The method was the immunoSEQ multiplex PCR assay. A mixture of 60 forward primers for TCR Vbeta segments and 13 reverse primers for TCR Jbeta segments was used in the multiplex PCR. Here the immuneACCESS table is served through TCRdb, limited to in-frame sequences with V and J called. Missing clones are a known gap in these copies; in checked studies unresolved V genes cover under half, and the rest lacks a known reason. Counted in this sample were roughly 120,000 clones; about 73% of them appeared once. The top ten hold around 4.2% of the sample. What was sequenced was PBMCs. Source of these receptors: a woman between 50 and 59 years old in good health and CMV-seropositive.

J is TRBJ1-2 and V is TRBV6-1; weak D call: TRBD1 (5 bases). V shed 2 bases and J shed 4 bases, with 8 bases lying between them. This CDR3 has 13 amino acids. From germline, CDR1 is MNHNS and CDR2 SASEGT. The CDR3 DNA sequence: TGTGCCAGCAGTGAACGGGGGACCTATGGCTACACCTTC. It encodes CASSERGTYGYTF.

The chain has TRBV9 and TRBJ1-1; TRBD1 agrees at 8 bases. V shed 1 base, J shed 1 base, and the junction held 3 bases outside the gene matches. The CDR3 loop spans 15 amino acids. Germline V gene data show CDR1 as SGDLS and CDR2 as YYNGEE. The DNA of the CDR3 is TGTGCCAGCAGCGTAACAGGGGGGCCGAACACTGAAGCTTTCTTT. This encodes CASSVTGGPNTEAFF.

For this clone: The sample holds other DNA sequences that translate to the same CDR3. The chain combines TRBV4-1 with TRBJ2-3; D remains ambiguous. This CDR3 contains 14 residues. V was trimmed by 0 bases and J by 0 bases, leaving 4 bases between them. Germline-derived CDR1 and CDR2 are MGHRA and YSYEKL. The CDR3 here is CASSQDRSTDTQYF. CDR3 DNA sequence: TGCGCCAGCAGCCAAGATCGGAGCACAGATACGCAGTATTTT.

This rearrangement joins TRBV5-1 to TRBJ2-3; a possible D gene is TRBD2 (6 bases). The germline V gene has CDR1 SGHRS and CDR2 YFSETQ. Trimming took off 6 bases at V and 1 base at J, with 18 bases between the two ends. The CDR3 has 16 amino acids. The CDR3: CASKYLGGFGTDTQYF. DNA of the CDR3: TGCGCCAGCAAATATTTGGGGGGATTCGGCACAGATACGCAGTATTTT.

The chain recombines TRBV9 with TRBJ2-1; TRBD2 matches at 8 bases. The CDR3 sequence is 15 residues long. Germline trimming cut 0 bases from V and 7 bases from J; bases unmatched to any gene: 6. Germline V gene sequence: CDR1 SGDLS, CDR2 YYNGEE. The CDR3 nucleotides read TGTGCCAGCAGCGTAGAGACGGGGGGGCGGAATGAGCAGTTCTTC. This sequence encodes CASSVETGGRNEQFF.

The chain links TRBV28 to TRBJ2-7, with 7 bases matching TRBD2. The CDR3 consists of 15 residues. The V gene end was trimmed by 5 bases and the J gene end by 1 base; junction bases not matched to a gene: 8. Germline V gene lookup returns CDR1 MDHEN and CDR2 SYDVKM. CDR3 DNA sequence: TGTGCCAGCAGTGATCCTAGCGGTGGGTCCTACGAGCAGTACTTC. This codes for CASSDPSGGSYEQYF.

This chain joins TRBV18 and TRBJ1-2; TRBD1 agrees at 8 bases. V lost 3 bases, J lost 5 bases, and 5 bases stayed unmatched. CDR3 size: 14 residues. The germline V gene has CDR1 KGHSH and CDR2 LQKENI. The CDR3 nucleotides are TGTGCCAGCTCACCGACGACAGGGGAGTATGGCTACACCTTC. It translates to CASSPTTGEYGYTF.

The gene calls are TRBV21-1 and TRBJ2-5; the D call TRBD1 from the table was never checked on the DNA. TRBV21-1 is noted as a pseudogene. The CDR3 consists of 19 residues. CDR3 sequence: CASSKVLRQGTKGGETQYF. CDR3 in DNA: TGTGCCAGCAGCAAAGTTCTGAGACAGGGGACAAAAGGGGGGGAGACCCAGTACTTC.

The chain has TRBV18 and TRBJ1-1; D is undetermined. The V gene's germline CDR1 is KGHSH and CDR2 LQKENI. This CDR3 contains 12 residues. V lost 1 base and J lost 8, with 8 bases in between. The CDR3 nucleotides read TGTGCCAGCTCACCACAGCCGCGGGAAGCTTTCTTT. Protein: CASSPQPREAFF.

J is TRBJ2-1 and V is TRBV4-1; D possibly corresponds to TRBD2 (6 bases). Trimming took off 5 bases at V and 5 bases at J, with 13 bases between the two ends. CDR1 is MGHRA and CDR2 is YSYEKL in the germline V gene. The CDR3 runs to 14 residues. CDR3 amino acids: CASSSSAGNNEQFF. DNA for the CDR3: TGCGCCAGCAGCTCTTCCGCGGGGAACAATGAGCAGTTCTTC.

The chain has TRBV2 and TRBJ1-5; unclear D gene. The CDR3 is made up of 13 amino acids. Trimming removed 6 bases from V and 8 bases from J, with 14 bases in between. Germline values: CDR1 SNHLY, CDR2 FYNNEI. As DNA, the CDR3 is TGTGCCAGCAGCCTAGCCCCCGTAGAGCCCCAGCATTTT. It codes for CASSLAPVEPQHF.

The rearrangement uses TRBV18 and TRBJ2-7, with TRBD1 identical over 9 bases. The CDR3 is 14 residues long. CDR1 KGHSH and CDR2 LQKENI come from the germline V gene. V shed 4 bases and J 4 bases; nucleotides not matched to a gene: 5. The DNA of the CDR3 is TGTGCCAGCTCACTAACAGGGGGCGGTTACGAGCAGTACTTC. This gives the protein CASSLTGGGYEQYF.

As DNA, the CDR3 is TGCGCCAGCTCTGAAAATTGGGGGGGGGTCGCCACAGATACGCAGTATTTT. Translation: CASSENWGGVATDTQYF. The V gene is TRBV10-1, the J gene TRBJ2-3, with TRBD2 matching over 7 bases. The CDR3 totals 17 residues. The V and J ends lost 8 bases and 2 bases, in that order; junction bases with no gene match: 16. CDR1 WNHNN and CDR2 SYGVQD come from the germline V gene (reference sequence).